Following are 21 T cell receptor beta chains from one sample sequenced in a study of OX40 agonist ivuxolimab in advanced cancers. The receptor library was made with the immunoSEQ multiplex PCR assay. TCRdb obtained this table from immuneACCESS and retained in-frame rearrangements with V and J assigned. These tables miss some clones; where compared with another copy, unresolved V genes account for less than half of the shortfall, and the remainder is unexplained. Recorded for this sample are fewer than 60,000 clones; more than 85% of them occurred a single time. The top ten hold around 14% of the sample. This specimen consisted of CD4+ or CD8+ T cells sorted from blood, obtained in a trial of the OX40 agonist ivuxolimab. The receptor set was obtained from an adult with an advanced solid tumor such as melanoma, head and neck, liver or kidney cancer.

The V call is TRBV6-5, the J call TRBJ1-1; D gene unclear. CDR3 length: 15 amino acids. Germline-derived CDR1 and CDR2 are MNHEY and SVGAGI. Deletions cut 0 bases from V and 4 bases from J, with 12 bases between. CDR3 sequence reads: CASSYSWVEGTEAFF. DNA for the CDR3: TGTGCCAGCAGTTACTCGTGGGTCGAGGGCACTGAAGCTTTCTTT.

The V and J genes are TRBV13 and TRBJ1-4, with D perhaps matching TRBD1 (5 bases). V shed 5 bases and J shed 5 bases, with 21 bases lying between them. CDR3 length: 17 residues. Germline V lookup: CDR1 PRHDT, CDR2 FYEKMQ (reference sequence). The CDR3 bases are TGTGCCAGCAGCCGCCTGGGGGAGGTCGGAGTAAATGAAAAACTGTTTTTT. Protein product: CASSRLGEVGVNEKLFF.

The CDR3 region has the DNA TGTGCCAGCAGCTCCGGACAGGGGGCGACGAACACTGAAGCTTTCTTT. It yields the protein CASSSGQGATNTEAFF. The V gene is TRBV7-6, the J gene TRBJ1-1, with 11 bases identical to TRBD1. This CDR3 comprises 16 residues. Germline CDR1 reads SGHVS; CDR2 reads FNYEAQ. Trimming took 4 bases from V and 1 from J; bases not matched to a gene: 5.

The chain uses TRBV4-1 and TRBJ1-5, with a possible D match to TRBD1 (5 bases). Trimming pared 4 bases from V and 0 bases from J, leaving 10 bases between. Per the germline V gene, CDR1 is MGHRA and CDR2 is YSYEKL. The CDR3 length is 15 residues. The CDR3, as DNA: TGCGCCAGCAGCCTCGGACAATATAGCAATCAGCCCCAGCATTTT. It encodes CASSLGQYSNQPQHF.

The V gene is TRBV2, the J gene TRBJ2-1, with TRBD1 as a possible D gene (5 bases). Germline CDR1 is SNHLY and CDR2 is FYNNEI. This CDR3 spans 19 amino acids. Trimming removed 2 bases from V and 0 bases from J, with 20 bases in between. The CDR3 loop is CASSELIPLQASSYNEQFF. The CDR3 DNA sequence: TGTGCCAGCAGTGAACTCATTCCGCTACAGGCCAGCTCCTACAATGAGCAGTTCTTC.

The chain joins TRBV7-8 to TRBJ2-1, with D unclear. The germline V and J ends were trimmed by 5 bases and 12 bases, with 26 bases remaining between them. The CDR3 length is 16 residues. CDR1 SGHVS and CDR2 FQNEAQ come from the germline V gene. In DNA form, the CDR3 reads TGTGCCAGCAGCCACGAAGCCCGACTGCCCGGTTCGGGGCAGTTCTTC. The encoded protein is CASSHEARLPGSGQFF.

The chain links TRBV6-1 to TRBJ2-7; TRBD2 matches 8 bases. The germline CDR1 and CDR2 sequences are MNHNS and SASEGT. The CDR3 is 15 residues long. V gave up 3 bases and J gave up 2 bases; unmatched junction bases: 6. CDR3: CASSDNKGLAYEQYF. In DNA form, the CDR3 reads TGTGCCAGCAGTGATAATAAGGGACTAGCCTACGAGCAGTACTTC.

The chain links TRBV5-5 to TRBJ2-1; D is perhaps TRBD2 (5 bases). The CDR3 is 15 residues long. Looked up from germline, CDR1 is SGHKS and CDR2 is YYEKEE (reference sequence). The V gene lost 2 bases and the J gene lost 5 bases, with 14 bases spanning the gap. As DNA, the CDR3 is TGTGCCAGCAGCTTAGGCGGGCCTAGGAACAATGAGCAGTTCTTC. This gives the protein CASSLGGPRNNEQFF. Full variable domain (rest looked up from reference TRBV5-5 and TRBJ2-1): DAGVTQSPTHLIKTRGQQVTLRCSPISGHKSVSWYQQVLGQGPQFIFQYYEKEERGRGNFPDRFSARQFPNYSSELNVNALLLGDSALYLCASSLGGPRNNEQFFGPGTRLTVL.

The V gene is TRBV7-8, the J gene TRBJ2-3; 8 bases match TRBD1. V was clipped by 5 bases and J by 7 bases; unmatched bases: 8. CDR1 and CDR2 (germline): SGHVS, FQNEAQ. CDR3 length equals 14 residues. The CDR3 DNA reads TGTGCCAGCAGCGACGGACAGGGAGGAAATACGCAGTATTTT. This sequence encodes CASSDGQGGNTQYF.

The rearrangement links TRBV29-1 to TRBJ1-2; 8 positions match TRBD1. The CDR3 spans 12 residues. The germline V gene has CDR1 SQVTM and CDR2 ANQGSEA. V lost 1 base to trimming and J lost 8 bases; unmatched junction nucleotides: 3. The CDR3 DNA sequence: TGCAGCGTTGAAGCAGGGGGCGAAGGCTACACCTTC. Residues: CSVEAGGEGYTF. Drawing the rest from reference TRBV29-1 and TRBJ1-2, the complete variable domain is SAVISQKPSRDICQRGTSLTIQCQVDSQVTMMFWYRQQPGQSLTLIATANQGSEATYESGFVIDKFPISRPNLTFSTLTVSNMSPEDSSIYLCSVEAGGEGYTFGSGTRLTVV.

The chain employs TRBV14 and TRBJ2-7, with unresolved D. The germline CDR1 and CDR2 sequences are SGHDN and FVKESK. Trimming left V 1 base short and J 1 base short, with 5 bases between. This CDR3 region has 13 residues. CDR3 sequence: CASSQVASYEQYF. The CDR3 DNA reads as TGTGCCAGCAGCCAAGTCGCATCCTACGAGCAGTACTTC.

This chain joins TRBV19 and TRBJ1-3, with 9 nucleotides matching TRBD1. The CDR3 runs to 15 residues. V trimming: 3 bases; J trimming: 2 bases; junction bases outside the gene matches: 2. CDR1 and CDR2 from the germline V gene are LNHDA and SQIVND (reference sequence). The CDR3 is CASSIGTGTGNTIYF. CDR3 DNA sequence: TGTGCCAGTAGTATTGGGACAGGGACTGGAAACACCATATATTTT.

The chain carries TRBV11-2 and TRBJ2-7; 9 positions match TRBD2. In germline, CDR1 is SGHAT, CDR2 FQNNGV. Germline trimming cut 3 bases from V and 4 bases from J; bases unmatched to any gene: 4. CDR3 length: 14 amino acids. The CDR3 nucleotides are TGTGCCAGCAGCTTTTCTAGCGGGGATTACGAGCAGTACTTC. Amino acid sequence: CASSFSSGDYEQYF.

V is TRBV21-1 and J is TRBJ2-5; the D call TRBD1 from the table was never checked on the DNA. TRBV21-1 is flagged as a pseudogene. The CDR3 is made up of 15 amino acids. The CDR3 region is CASSKEGHPLETQYF. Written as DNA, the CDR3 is TGTGCCAGCAGCAAAGAGGGGCATCCTCTAGAGACCCAGTACTTC.

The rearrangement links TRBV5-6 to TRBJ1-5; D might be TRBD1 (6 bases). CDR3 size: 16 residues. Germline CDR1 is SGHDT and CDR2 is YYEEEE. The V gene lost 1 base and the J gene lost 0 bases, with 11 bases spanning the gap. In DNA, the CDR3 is TGTGCCAGCAGCTTGTTTGGGGGGCTTAGCAATCAGCCCCAGCATTTT. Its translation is CASSLFGGLSNQPQHF.

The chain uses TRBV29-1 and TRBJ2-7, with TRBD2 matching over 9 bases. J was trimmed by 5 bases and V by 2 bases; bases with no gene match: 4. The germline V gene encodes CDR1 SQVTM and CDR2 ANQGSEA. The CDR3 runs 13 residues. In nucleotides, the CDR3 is TGCAGCGTTGAACGGCGGGGGGGTAACGAGCAGTACTTC. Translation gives CSVERRGGNEQYF.

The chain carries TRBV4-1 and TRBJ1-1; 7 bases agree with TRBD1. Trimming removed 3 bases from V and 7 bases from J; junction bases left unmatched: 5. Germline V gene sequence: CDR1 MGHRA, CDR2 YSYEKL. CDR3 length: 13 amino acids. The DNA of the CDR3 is TGCGCCAGCAGCCACTACAGGGGAGGTGAAGCTTTCTTT. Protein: CASSHYRGGEAFF.

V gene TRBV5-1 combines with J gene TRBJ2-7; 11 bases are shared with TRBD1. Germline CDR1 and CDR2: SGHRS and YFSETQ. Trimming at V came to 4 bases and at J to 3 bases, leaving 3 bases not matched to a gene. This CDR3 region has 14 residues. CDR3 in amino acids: CASSRDRGDYEQYF. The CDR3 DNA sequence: TGCGCCAGCAGCAGGGACAGGGGGGACTACGAGCAGTACTTC.

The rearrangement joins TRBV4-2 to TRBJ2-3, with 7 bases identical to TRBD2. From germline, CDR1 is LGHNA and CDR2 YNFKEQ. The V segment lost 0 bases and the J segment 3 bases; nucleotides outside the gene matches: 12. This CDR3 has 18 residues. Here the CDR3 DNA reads TGTGCCAGCAGCCAAGAGGGGGGTGCGGGGGTTTGGACAGATACGCAGTATTTT. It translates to CASSQEGGAGVWTDTQYF.

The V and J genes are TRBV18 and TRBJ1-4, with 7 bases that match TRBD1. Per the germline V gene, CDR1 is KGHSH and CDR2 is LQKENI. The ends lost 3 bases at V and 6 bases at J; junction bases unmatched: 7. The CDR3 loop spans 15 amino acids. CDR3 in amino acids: CASSPPTGEDEKLFF. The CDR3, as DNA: TGTGCCAGCTCACCGCCTACAGGGGAGGATGAAAAACTGTTTTTT. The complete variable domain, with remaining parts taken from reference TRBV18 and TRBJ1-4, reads NAGVMQNPRHLVRRRGQEARLRCSPMKGHSHVYWYRQLPEEGLKFMVYLQKENIIDESGMPKERFSAEFPKEGPSILRIQQVVRGDSAAYFCASSPPTGEDEKLFFGSGTQLSVL.

As DNA, the CDR3 is TGTGCCAGCAGTTCCACGTCTAGGAACACCGGGGAGCTGTTTTTT. Translating it yields CASSSTSRNTGELFF. This chain uses TRBV27 with TRBJ2-2; no definite D call. From germline, CDR1 is MNHEY and CDR2 SMNVEV (reference sequence). V lost 4 bases and J 1 base, leaving 10 bases between the germline ends. The CDR3 extends over 15 amino acids.